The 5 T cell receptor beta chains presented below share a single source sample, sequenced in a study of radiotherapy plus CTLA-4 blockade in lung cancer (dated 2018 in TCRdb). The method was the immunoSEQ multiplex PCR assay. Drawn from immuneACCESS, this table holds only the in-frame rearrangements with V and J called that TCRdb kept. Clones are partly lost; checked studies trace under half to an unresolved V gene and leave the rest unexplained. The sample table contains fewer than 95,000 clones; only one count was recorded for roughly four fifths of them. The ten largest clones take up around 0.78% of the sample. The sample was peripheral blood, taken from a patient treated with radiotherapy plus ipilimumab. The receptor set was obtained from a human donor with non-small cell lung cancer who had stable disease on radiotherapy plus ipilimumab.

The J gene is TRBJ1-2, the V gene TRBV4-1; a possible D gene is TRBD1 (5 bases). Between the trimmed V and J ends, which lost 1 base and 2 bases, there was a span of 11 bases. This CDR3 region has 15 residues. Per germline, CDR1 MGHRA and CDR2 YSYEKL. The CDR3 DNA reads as TGCGCCAGCAGCCAAGTTGTGGGGACCAACTATGGCTACACCTTC. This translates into CASSQVVGTNYGYTF.

CDR3 bases: TGTGCCAGCAGCACGGGACTAGGGGGATACACAGATACGCAGTATTTT. This translates into CASSTGLGGYTDTQYF. The rearrangement links TRBV7-8 to TRBJ2-3; 8 positions match TRBD2. CDR3 length: 16 residues. Germline V gene lookup returns CDR1 SGHVS and CDR2 FQNEAQ. V trimming: 5 bases; J trimming: 2 bases; junction bases outside the gene matches: 9.

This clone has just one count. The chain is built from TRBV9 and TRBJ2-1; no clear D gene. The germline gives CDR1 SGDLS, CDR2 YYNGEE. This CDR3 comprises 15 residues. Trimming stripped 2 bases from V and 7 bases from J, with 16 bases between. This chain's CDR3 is CASSVQDGLFNEQFF. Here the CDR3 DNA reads TGTGCCAGCAGCGTCCAGGATGGGCTGTTTAATGAGCAGTTCTTC.

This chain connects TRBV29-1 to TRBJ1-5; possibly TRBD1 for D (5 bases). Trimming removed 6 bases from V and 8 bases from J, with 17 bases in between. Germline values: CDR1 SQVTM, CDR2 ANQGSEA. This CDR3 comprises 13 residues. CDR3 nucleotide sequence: TGCAGCGTGTTGATCGGGGGAAGGGAGCCCCAGCATTTT. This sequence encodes CSVLIGGREPQHF.

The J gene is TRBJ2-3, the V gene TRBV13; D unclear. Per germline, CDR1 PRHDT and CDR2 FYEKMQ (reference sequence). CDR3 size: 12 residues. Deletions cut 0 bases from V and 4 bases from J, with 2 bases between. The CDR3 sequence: CASSLGPDTQYF. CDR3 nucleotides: TGTGCCAGCAGCTTAGGGCCAGATACGCAGTATTTT.